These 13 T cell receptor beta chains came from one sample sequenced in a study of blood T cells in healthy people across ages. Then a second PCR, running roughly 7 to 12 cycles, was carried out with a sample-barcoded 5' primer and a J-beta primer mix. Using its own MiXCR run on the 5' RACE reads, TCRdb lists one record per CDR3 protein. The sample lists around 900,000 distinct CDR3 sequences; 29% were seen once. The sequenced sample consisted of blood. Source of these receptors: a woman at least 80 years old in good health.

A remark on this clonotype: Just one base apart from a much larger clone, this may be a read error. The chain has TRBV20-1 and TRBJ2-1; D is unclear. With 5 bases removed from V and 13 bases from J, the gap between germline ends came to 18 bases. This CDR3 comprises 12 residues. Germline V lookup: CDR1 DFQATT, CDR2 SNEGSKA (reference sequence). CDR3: CSAFGRTETQFF. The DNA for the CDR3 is TGCAGTGCTTTTGGTAGGACGGAGACCCAGTTCTTC.

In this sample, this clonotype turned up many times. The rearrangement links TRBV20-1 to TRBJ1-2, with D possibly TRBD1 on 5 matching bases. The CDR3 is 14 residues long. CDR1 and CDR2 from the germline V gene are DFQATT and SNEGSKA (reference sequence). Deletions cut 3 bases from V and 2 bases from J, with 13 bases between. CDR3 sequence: CSASPRQLNYGYTF. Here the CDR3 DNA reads TGCAGTGCTAGCCCGCGACAGCTCAACTATGGCTACACCTTC.

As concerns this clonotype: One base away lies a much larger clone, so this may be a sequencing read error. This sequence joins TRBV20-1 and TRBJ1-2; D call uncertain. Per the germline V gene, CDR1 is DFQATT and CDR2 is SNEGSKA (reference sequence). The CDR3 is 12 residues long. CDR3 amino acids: CRARDGGDGYTF. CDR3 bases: TGCAGGGCTAGAGACGGCGGGGATGGCTACACCTTC.

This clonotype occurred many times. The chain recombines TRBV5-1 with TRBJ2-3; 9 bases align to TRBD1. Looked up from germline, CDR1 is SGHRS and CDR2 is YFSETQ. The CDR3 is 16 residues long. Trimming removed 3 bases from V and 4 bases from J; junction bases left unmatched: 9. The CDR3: CASSSGQGKRPDTQYF. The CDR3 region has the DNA TGCGCCAGCAGCTCCGGACAGGGGAAAAGACCAGATACGCAGTATTTT.

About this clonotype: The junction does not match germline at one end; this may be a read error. CDR3 bases: TGTGCCTGGAGTGTAGGACAGCCATATAGCAATCAGCCCCAGCCTTTT. As protein: CAWSVGQPYSNQPQPF. This chain uses TRBV30 with TRBJ1-5; TRBD1 might be the D (6 bases). Per germline, CDR1 GTSNPN and CDR2 SVGIG (reference sequence). The CDR3 is 16 amino acids. The complete variable domain, with remaining parts taken from reference TRBV30 and TRBJ1-5, reads SQTIHQWPATLVQPVGSPLSLECTVEGTSNPNLYWYRQAAGRGLQLLFYSVGIGQISSEVPQNLSASRPQDRQFILSSKKLLLSDSGFYLCAWSVGQPYSNQPQPFGDGTRLSIL.

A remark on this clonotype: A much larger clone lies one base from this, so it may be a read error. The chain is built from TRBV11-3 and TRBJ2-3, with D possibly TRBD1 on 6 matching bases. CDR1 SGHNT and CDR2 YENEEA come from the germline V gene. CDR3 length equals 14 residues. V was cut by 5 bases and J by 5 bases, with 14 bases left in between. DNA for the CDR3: TGTGCCAGCAGCAGTACAGGGTTTCGAGATACGCAGTATTTT. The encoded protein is CASSSTGFRDTQYF.

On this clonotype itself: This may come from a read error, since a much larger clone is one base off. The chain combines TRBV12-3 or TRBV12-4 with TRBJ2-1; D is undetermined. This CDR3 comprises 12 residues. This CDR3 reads CAVGIRYNEQFF. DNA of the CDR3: TGTGCTGTGGGGATCAGGTACAATGAGCAGTTCTTC.

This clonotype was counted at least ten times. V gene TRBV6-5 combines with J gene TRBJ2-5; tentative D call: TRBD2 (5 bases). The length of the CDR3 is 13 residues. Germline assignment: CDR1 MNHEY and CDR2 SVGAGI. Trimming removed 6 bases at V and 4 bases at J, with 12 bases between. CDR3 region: CASRRTRGETQYF. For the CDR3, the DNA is TGTGCCAGCAGGCGGACTCGAGGAGAGACCCAGTACTTC.

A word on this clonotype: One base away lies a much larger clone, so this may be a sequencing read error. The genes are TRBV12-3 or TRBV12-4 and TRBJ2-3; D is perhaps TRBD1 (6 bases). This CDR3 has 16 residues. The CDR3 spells CAGSLRLGTREYTQYF. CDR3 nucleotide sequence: TGTGCCGGCAGTTTAAGGTTAGGGACAAGGGAATATACGCAGTATTTT.

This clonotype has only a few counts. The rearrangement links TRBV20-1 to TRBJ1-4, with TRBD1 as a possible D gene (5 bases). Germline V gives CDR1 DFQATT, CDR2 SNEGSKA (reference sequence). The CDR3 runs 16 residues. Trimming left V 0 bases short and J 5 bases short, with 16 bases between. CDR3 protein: CSARDFAGGVNEKLFF. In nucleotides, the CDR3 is TGCAGTGCTAGAGATTTCGCGGGAGGGGTCAATGAAAAACTGTTTTTT.

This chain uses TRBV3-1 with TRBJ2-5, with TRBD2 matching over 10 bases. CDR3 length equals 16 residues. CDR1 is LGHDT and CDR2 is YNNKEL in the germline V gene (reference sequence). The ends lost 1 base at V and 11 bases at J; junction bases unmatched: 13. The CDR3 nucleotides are TGTGCCAGCAGCCAAGCCCCAGCGGGGGGGCTGGGTGAGCAGTACTTC. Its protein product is CASSQAPAGGLGEQYF.

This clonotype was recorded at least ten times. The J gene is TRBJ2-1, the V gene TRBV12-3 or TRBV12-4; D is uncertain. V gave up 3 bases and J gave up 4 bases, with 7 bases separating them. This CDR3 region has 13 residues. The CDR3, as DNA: TGTGCCAGCAGTTTGCCGCCTTACAATGAGCAGTTCTTC. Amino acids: CASSLPPYNEQFF.

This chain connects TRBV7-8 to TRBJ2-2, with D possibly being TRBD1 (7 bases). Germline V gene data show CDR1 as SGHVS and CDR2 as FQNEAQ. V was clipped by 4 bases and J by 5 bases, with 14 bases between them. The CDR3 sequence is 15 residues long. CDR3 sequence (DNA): TGTGCCAGCAGCTCCCGTGCAGGGGGGACCGGGGAGCTGTTTTTT. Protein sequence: CASSSRAGGTGELFF.